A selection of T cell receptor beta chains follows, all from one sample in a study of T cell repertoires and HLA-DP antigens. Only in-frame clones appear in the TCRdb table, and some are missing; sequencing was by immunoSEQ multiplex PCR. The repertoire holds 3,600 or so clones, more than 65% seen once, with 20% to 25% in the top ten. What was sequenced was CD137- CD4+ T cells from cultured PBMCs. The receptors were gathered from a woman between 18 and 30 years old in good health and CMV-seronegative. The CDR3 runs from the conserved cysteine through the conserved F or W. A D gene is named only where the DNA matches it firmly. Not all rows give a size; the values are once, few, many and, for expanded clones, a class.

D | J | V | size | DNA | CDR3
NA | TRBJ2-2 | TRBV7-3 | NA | TGTGCCAGCAGCTTAGAGGTACTTTCGAACACCGGGGAGCTGTTTTTT | CASSLEVLSNTGELFF
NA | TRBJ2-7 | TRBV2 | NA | TGTGCCAGCAGTGATTCGACGACAGGGAGGGACGAGCAGTACTTC | CASSDSTTGRDEQYF
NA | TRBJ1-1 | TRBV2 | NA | TGTGCCAGCAGCGACGACTGGAACACTGAAGCTTTCTTT | CASSDDWNTEAFF
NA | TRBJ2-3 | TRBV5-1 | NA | TGCGCCAGCAGCTTGTATTCGTTAACGGATACGCAGTATTTT | CASSLYSLTDTQYF
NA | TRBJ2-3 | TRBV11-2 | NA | TGTGCCAGCAGCCCCCGGACAAAGAGGGCAGATACGCAGTATTTT | CASSPRTKRADTQYF
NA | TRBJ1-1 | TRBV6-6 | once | TGTGCCAGCAGTTACATGAGCGGAGGGGTGAACACTGAAGCTTTCTTT | CASSYMSGGVNTEAFF
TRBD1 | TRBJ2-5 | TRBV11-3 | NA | TGTGCCAGCAGCTGGACAGGGGAGACCCAGTACTTC | CASSWTGETQYF
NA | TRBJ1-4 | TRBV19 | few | TGTGCCAGTAATTTTGCAACTAATGAAAAACTGTTTTTT | CASNFATNEKLFF
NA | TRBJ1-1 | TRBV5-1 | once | TGCGCCAGCAGCTTGGATACGGGCTTCCTGAACACTGAAGCTTTCTTT | CASSLDTGFLNTEAFF
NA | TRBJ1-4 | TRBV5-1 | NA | TGCGCCAGCAGCTGGACAGTTTCAACTAATGAAAAACTGTTTTTT | CASSWTVSTNEKLFF
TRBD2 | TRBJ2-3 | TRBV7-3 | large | TGTGCCAGCAGCTCCGGACTAGCGGCTAGCACAGATACGCAGTATTTT | CASSSGLAASTDTQYF
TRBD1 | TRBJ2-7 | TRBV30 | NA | TGTGCCTGGAGTGGAGGACAGGGCGGACCCTACGAGCAGTACTTC | CAWSGGQGGPYEQYF
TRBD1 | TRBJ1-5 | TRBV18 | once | TGTGCCAGCTCAGGGACAGGGGGCAATCAGCCCCAGCATTTT | CASSGTGGNQPQHF
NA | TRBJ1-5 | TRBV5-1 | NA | TGCGCCAGCAGCTTGGAGGGGGTTGGCAGTCAGCCCCAGCATTTT | CASSLEGVGSQPQHF
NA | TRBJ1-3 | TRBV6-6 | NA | TGTGCCAGCAGACTTACCAGGTCCGCGGGAAACACCATATATTTT | CASRLTRSAGNTIYF
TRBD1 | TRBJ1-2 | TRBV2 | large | TGTGCCAGCAGTTACAGGGGGCAGGGTGGCTACACCTTC | CASSYRGQGGYTF
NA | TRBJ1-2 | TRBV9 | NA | TGTGCCAGCAGCGCGGGGACATTTGTAAACTATGGCTACACCTTC | CASSAGTFVNYGYTF
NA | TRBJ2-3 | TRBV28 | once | TGTGCCAGCAGTTTGGTAGCGGGCACAGATACGCAGTATTTT | CASSLVAGTDTQYF
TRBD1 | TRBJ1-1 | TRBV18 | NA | TGTGCCAGCTCACCGATCGATCTCACAGGGGGTCGAGCTTTCTTT | CASSPIDLTGGRAFF
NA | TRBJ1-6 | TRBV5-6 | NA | TGTGCCAGCAGCTGGAGGGAGGGACCAAATTCACCCCTCCACTTT | CASSWREGPNSPLHF
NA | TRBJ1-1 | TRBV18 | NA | TGTGCCAGCTCACCATACAGGGAAAGGAACACTGAAGCTTTCTTT | CASSPYRERNTEAFF
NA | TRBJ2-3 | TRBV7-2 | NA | TGTGCCAGCAGCTCCAGGGTGGCAGATACGCAGTATTTT | CASSSRVADTQYF
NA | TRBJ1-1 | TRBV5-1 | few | TGCGCCAGCAGCTTGGAACAGGGTCGCACTGAAGCTTTCTTT | CASSLEQGRTEAFF
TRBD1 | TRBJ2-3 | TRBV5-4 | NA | TGTGCCAGCAGCAGGGGACAGCCGTTAGGTACAGATACGCAGTATTTT | CASSRGQPLGTDTQYF
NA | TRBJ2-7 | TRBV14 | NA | TGTGCCAGCAGCCCGACGGACGCCTTATCCTACGAGCAGTACTTC | CASSPTDALSYEQYF
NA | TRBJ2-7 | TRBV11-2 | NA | TGTGCCAGCAGCTCCCTAGGGGGATCCTCCTACGAGCAGTACTTC | CASSSLGGSSYEQYF
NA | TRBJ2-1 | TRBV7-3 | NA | TGTGCCAGCAGCTCGACTAGTTCCTACAATGAGCAGTTCTTC | CASSSTSSYNEQFF
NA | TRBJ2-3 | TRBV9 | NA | TGTGCCAGCAGCGTAGAAGGCGGTAAACCTAGCACAGATACGCAGTATTTT | CASSVEGGKPSTDTQYF
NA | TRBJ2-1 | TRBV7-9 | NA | TGTGCCAGCAGCTCAGCTATAAGCTCCTACAATGAGCAGTTCTTC | CASSSAISSYNEQFF
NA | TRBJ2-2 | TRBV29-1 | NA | TGCAGCGGGGGGCGGGGGAGATCGAACACCGGGGAGCTGTTTTTT | CSGGRGRSNTGELFF
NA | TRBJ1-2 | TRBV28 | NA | TGTGCCAGCAGTTTTACGGGGGCTAGCTACACCTTC | CASSFTGASYTF
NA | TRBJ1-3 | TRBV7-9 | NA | TGTGCCAGCAGCTTAGAGGTCAGGTCTGGAAACACCATATATTTT | CASSLEVRSGNTIYF
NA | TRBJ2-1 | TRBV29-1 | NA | TGCAGCGTTGGGGGTAGCGTAGGTGGGCACTACAATGAGCAGTTCTTC | CSVGGSVGGHYNEQFF
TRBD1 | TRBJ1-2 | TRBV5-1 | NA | TGCGCCAGCAGCTTTCAAACAGGGGATGGCTACACCTTC | CASSFQTGDGYTF
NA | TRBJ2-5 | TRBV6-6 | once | TGTGCCAGCAGGAATAGCAATGGGGAGACCCAGTACTTC | CASRNSNGETQYF
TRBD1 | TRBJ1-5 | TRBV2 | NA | TGTGCCAGCAGTGAGAGGGACAGGGTAACTCAGCCCCAGCATTTT | CASSERDRVTQPQHF
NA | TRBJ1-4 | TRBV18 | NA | TGTGCCAGCTCACCACGGGCGGGGAAACTGTTTTTT | CASSPRAGKLFF
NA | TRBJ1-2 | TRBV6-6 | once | TGTGCCAGCAGTCTACGACTGGGCCGAGGCTACACCTTC | CASSLRLGRGYTF
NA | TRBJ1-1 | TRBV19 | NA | TGTGCCAGTAGCCTGAGCCCAGGGAGGAACACTGAAGCTTTCTTT | CASSLSPGRNTEAFF
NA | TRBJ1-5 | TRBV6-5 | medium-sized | TGTGCCAGCGGGGGCCAGCCCCAGCATTTT | CASGGQPQHF
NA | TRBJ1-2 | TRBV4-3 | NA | TGCGCCAGCAGCCAAGACCTGACTAACTATGGCTACACCTTC | CASSQDLTNYGYTF
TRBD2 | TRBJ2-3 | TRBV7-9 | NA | TGTGCCAGCAGCTTAGCCCCACGACTAGCGGGAGGTGTCTCAGATACGCAGTATTTT | CASSLAPRLAGGVSDTQYF
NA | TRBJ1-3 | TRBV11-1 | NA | TGTGCCAGCACCCGGCTCGGACAGTTCTCTGGAAACACCATATATTTT | CASTRLGQFSGNTIYF
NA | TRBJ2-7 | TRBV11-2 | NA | TGTGCCAGCAGCTTAAGGTCGCCCTACGAGCAGTACTTC | CASSLRSPYEQYF
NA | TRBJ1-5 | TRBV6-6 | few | TGTGCCAGCAACCCACTACTTCGTTATAGCAATCAGCCCCAGCATTTT | CASNPLLRYSNQPQHF
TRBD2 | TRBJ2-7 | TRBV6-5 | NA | TGTGCCAGCAGTTACAGACTAGCGGGAGCCTACGAGCAGTACTTC | CASSYRLAGAYEQYF
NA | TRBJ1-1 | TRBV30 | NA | TGTGCCTGGACAGGGGCCGTCCCTATGAACACTGAAGCTTTCTTT | CAWTGAVPMNTEAFF
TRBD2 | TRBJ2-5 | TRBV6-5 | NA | TGTGCCAGCACCAGGGCGGGGGGGGCTGGGACCCAGTACTTC | CASTRAGGAGTQYF
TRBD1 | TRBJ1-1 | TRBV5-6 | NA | TGTGCCAGCAGCGGAAACGTCAGGACAGGGAGAGCTTTCTTT | CASSGNVRTGRAFF
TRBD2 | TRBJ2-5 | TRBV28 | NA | TGTGCCAGCAGTTTAGGGCTAGCGGGAGAGACCCAGTACTTC | CASSLGLAGETQYF
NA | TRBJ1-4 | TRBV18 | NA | TGTGCCAGCTCACCACAGGGGACAACTAATGAAAAACTGTTTTTT | CASSPQGTTNEKLFF
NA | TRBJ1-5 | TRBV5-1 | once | TGCGCCAGCAGCTTGGGAGGGTTACGGAATCAGCCCCAGCATTTT | CASSLGGLRNQPQHF